These 10 T cell receptor beta chains originate from one sample sequenced in a study of shared clonotypes between healthy human individuals. Here immunoSEQ multiplex PCR was the method, and the copy in TCRdb shows in-frame clones only, minus some. The table lists about 490,000 clones, 60% to 80% of them singletons. Sample: PBMCs. These receptors all come from a woman aged 35 to 49 in good health. Some clones in this sample may be carry-over from other donors' samples.

The chain links TRBV7-9 to TRBJ2-6, with D maybe TRBD1 (6 bases). The CDR3 contains 15 residues. Per germline, CDR1 SEHNR and CDR2 FQNEAQ (reference sequence). Trimming shortened V by 6 bases and J by 4 bases, and 13 bases separated the two germline ends. In DNA, the CDR3 is TGTGCCAGCAGGCCAGGGGTTTCCGGGGCCAACGTCCTGACTTTC. Residues: CASRPGVSGANVLTF.

The chain links TRBV11-2 to TRBJ2-7, with a tentative D call TRBD2 (8 bases). The ends were cut back, 1 base at V and 9 bases at J, with 19 bases in the middle. CDR3 size: 15 residues. Per the germline V gene, CDR1 is SGHAT and CDR2 is FQNNGV. CDR3 DNA: TGTGCCAGCAGCTTAGCGGGAGGGACAGCCGCTGGGCAGTACTTC. It specifies CASSLAGGTAAGQYF.

The rearrangement uses TRBV27 and TRBJ2-1; D ambiguous. CDR1 is MNHEY, CDR2 SMNVEV, per germline (reference sequence). V lost 5 bases and J 1 base, leaving 12 bases between the germline ends. This CDR3 is built from 15 residues. CDR3 DNA: TGTGCCAGCAGTCTGACGGGCGGTTCCTACAATGAGCAGTTCTTC. Translating gives CASSLTGGSYNEQFF.

Comments on this clone: This is likely an artifact of a read error, given a far larger clone one base away. Other DNA sequences in this specimen translate into the identical CDR3. The chain recombines TRBV4-3 with TRBJ1-1; no reliable D call. The CDR3 is 15 residues long. Germline V gene sequence: CDR1 LGHNA, CDR2 YSLEER. The ends were cut back, 1 base at V and 1 base at J, with 10 bases in the middle. CDR3 sequence (DNA): TGCGCCAGCAGCCAAGGGAGGCAGGAGAACACTGAAGCTTTCTTT. This gives the protein CASSQGRQENTEAFF.

This clone was observed a handful of times. The DNA of the CDR3 is TGTGCCATAGAACAGGAAATCACCGGGGAGCTGTTTTTT. This translates into CAIEQEITGELFF. The genes are TRBV10-3 and TRBJ2-2; the D gene is possibly TRBD1 (5 bases). The CDR3 extends over 13 amino acids. V was pared by 9 bases and J by 4 bases, with 12 bases between. Germline loops: CDR1 ENHRY, CDR2 SYGVKD.

V gene TRBV5-4 combines with J gene TRBJ2-1; 9 nucleotides line up with TRBD1. The CDR3 has 17 amino acids. Germline CDR1 reads SGHNT; CDR2 reads YYREEE (reference sequence). J gave up 8 bases and V 1 base, and 13 bases lay outside the gene matches. The CDR3 is CASSLSRDRVMHYEQFF. The CDR3, as DNA: TGTGCCAGCAGCTTGTCCCGGGACAGGGTCATGCACTATGAGCAGTTCTTC.

CDR3 sequence reads: CASSLFYSGLAGDTQYF. CDR3 DNA sequence: TGTGCCAGCAGCTTATTTTATAGTGGGCTAGCGGGGGATACGCAGTATTTT. The chain uses TRBV7-2 and TRBJ2-3; 9 nucleotides agree with TRBD2. The CDR3 has 17 residues. V shed 2 bases and J 6 bases; nucleotides not matched to a gene: 12. CDR1 SGHTA and CDR2 FQGNSA come from the germline V gene.

The rearrangement joins TRBV27 to TRBJ1-6, with TRBD1 as a possible D gene (6 bases). Germline V gives CDR1 MNHEY, CDR2 SMNVEV (reference sequence). V lost 3 bases to trimming and J lost 8 bases, with 20 bases between them. There are 17 residues in the CDR3. The CDR3 DNA reads TGTGCCAGCAGTTTCAGGGGAGGGGTGCGTATTGATTCACCCCTCCACTTT. It is translated as CASSFRGGVRIDSPLHF.

This clone appeared a single time. This rearrangement joins TRBV30 to TRBJ1-5; 8 bases agree with TRBD1. There are 11 residues in the CDR3. The germline V gene has CDR1 GTSNPN and CDR2 SVGIG (reference sequence). The J segment lost 16 bases and the V segment lost 2 bases, leaving 7 bases of the junction unmatched. The CDR3 sequence: CAWSTGQGLHF. The CDR3 DNA reads as TGTGCCTGGAGTACCGGACAGGGACTCCATTTT.

This chain joins TRBV30 and TRBJ1-1; D possibly corresponds to TRBD1 (5 bases). Trimming removed 4 bases from V and 1 base from J, with 13 bases in between. Germline V gives CDR1 GTSNPN, CDR2 SVGIG (reference sequence). The CDR3 is made up of 14 amino acids. For the CDR3, the DNA is TGTGCCTGGATGCCGGACACACGGAACACTGAAGCTTTCTTT. Translating it yields CAWMPDTRNTEAFF. Full variable domain (rest looked up from reference TRBV30 and TRBJ1-1): SQTIHQWPATLVQPVGSPLSLECTVEGTSNPNLYWYRQAAGRGLQLLFYSVGIGQISSEVPQNLSASRPQDRQFILSSKKLLLSDSGFYLCAWMPDTRNTEAFFGQGTRLTVV.